A single sample is the source of the 3 T cell receptor beta chains below, sequenced in a study of cytomegalovirus exposure and HLA in healthy donors. Primers included in the PCR were 60 Vbeta and 13 Jbeta primers. Assay: immunoSEQ multiplex PCR; the TCRdb copy retains only in-frame clones and omits some. The sample holds approximately 120,000 clones; 73% are singletons and the top ten take roughly 8%. The sequencing input was PBMCs. These receptor sequences come from a man between 40 and 49 years old in good health and CMV-seronegative.

The V and J genes are TRBV27 and TRBJ1-2; tentatively, D is TRBD1 (6 bases). The CDR3 runs to 15 residues. Germline lookup yields CDR1 MNHEY and CDR2 SMNVEV (reference sequence). The V end was cut by 3 bases, the J end by 3 bases, with 14 bases between. In DNA form, the CDR3 reads TGTGCCAGCAGTTTCGGGAACAGGGAGTACTATGGCTACACCTTC. Translated: CASSFGNREYYGYTF.

This sequence joins TRBV2 and TRBJ1-1, with 10 bases fitting TRBD1. V lost 9 bases to trimming and J lost 5 bases; unmatched junction nucleotides: 12. There are 15 residues in the CDR3. Germline V gives CDR1 SNHLY, CDR2 FYNNEI. The CDR3 sequence is CASTREGQGQTEAFF. The DNA for the CDR3 is TGTGCCAGTACTAGGGAGGGACAGGGGCAGACTGAAGCTTTCTTT.

The chain carries TRBV6-5 and TRBJ1-1, with 9 bases lining up with TRBD1. V gave up 6 bases and J gave up 6 bases; unmatched junction bases: 11. The germline V gene has CDR1 MNHEY and CDR2 SVGAGI. The CDR3 runs to 15 residues. In DNA form, the CDR3 reads TGTGCCAGCAGGATCTCCGGGACAGGGTCGTCTGAAGCTTTCTTT. Translation: CASRISGTGSSEAFF.